What follows are 11 T cell receptor beta chains derived from one specimen sequenced in a study of blood T cell repertoires in COVID-19. Generated by immunoSEQ multiplex PCR, the TCRdb table keeps only in-frame clones and is missing some. The sample holds tens of thousands of clones, about 86% seen once. The specimen sequenced was peripheral blood. These receptors all come from a man between 65 and 85 years old with active COVID-19.

In DNA form, the CDR3 reads TGTGCCAGCAGTCAGAAAACTGAAGCTTTCTTT. This codes for CASSQKTEAFF. The chain has TRBV6-2 or TRBV6-3 and TRBJ1-1, with D hard to call. The ends were cut back, 5 bases at V and 5 bases at J, with 6 bases in the middle. Germline loops: CDR1 MNHEY, CDR2 SVGEGT. The CDR3 sequence is 11 residues long.

V usage is TRBV9 and J usage is TRBJ2-7, with D possibly being TRBD2 (6 bases). Trimming left V 3 bases short and J 6 bases short, with 13 bases between. Per germline, CDR1 SGDLS and CDR2 YYNGEE. This CDR3 has 13 residues. CDR3 sequence: CASSAEGIGEQYF. Here the CDR3 DNA reads TGTGCCAGCAGCGCGGAGGGGATCGGCGAGCAGTACTTC. The full variable domain, with the rest looked up from reference TRBV9 and TRBJ2-7, is DSGVTQTPKHLITATGQRVTLRCSPRSGDLSVYWYQQSLDQGLQFLIQYYNGEERAKGNILERFSAQQFPDLHSELNLSSLELGDSALYFCASSAEGIGEQYFGPGTRLTVT.

The chain employs TRBV10-3 and TRBJ2-3; D is uncertain. The CDR3 extends over 14 amino acids. Germline CDR1 is ENHRY and CDR2 is SYGVKD. Trimming cost V 3 bases and J 2 bases, with 9 bases left between them. The DNA for the CDR3 is TGTGCCATCAGTGATAATCAGTCCACAGATACGCAGTATTTT. Its translation is CAISDNQSTDTQYF.

The rearrangement uses TRBV6-1 and TRBJ2-7, with D maybe TRBD1 (5 bases). This CDR3 is 13 amino acids long. With 0 bases removed from V and 4 bases from J, the gap between germline ends came to 7 bases. CDR1 is MNHNS, CDR2 SASEGT, per germline. The CDR3 sequence: CASSEAAGYEQYF. In DNA form, the CDR3 reads TGTGCCAGCAGTGAAGCGGCAGGGTACGAGCAGTACTTC.

This clone was seen once. The chain has TRBV7-9 and TRBJ2-5, with D tentatively TRBD1 (6 bases). This CDR3 is 14 amino acids long. Germline V lookup: CDR1 SEHNR, CDR2 FQNEAQ (reference sequence). The ends were cut back, 5 bases at V and 3 bases at J, with 13 bases in the middle. CDR3 sequence (DNA): TGTGCCAGCAGCCGGGACACCAGCAAAGAGACCCAGTACTTC. This codes for CASSRDTSKETQYF.

CDR3 in DNA: TGTGCCAGCAGTTCCCCTCAGGACAGGCTTAATAGCAATCAGCCCCAGCATTTT. It specifies CASSSPQDRLNSNQPQHF. The chain couples TRBV6-2 or TRBV6-3 to TRBJ1-5, with 7 bases lining up with TRBD1. The CDR3 has 18 amino acids. The V segment lost 4 bases and the J segment 0 bases; nucleotides outside the gene matches: 12. CDR1 is MNHEY and CDR2 is SVGEGT in the germline V gene.

This clone has only a few counts. Other DNA sequences in this sample translate to the same CDR3. The chain has TRBV6-6 and TRBJ2-1, with 7 nucleotides matching TRBD1. This CDR3 contains 13 residues. V was clipped by 7 bases and J by 2 bases; unmatched bases: 2. Germline V CDR1 and CDR2: MNHNY, SVGAGI (reference sequence). CDR3 nucleotides: TGTGCCAGCACGACAGGGACCTACAATGAGCAGTTCTTC. Protein: CASTTGTYNEQFF.

This clone was found a few times. The chain couples TRBV4-3 to TRBJ1-1, with TRBD1 as a possible D gene (6 bases). This CDR3 has 15 amino acids. V lost 3 bases and J 5 bases, leaving 16 bases between the germline ends. Germline V gene data show CDR1 as LGHNA and CDR2 as YSLEER. In DNA form, the CDR3 reads TGCGCCAGCAGCCAGGCCCAGGGGCCCCAGACTGAAGCTTTCTTT. This translates into CASSQAQGPQTEAFF.

Only one count was recorded for this clone. The chain carries TRBV20-1 and TRBJ2-3; weak D call: TRBD2 (5 bases). The CDR3 runs 11 residues. V was cut by 5 bases and J by 7 bases, with 10 bases left in between. CDR1 and CDR2 (germline): DFQATT, SNEGSKA (reference sequence). The CDR3: CSAGRGNTQYF. The CDR3 DNA reads as TGCAGTGCTGGCCGGGGAAATACGCAGTATTTT.

The chain has TRBV11-2 and TRBJ2-7, with a tentative D call TRBD1 (6 bases). CDR3 length: 12 residues. Trimming pared 3 bases from V and 7 bases from J, leaving 10 bases between. Germline V gene lookup returns CDR1 SGHAT and CDR2 FQNNGV. CDR3 coding DNA: TGTGCCAGCAGCTTTTTGGGGGCTGAGCAGTACTTC. Its protein is CASSFLGAEQYF.

The V call is TRBV9, the J call TRBJ2-5; possibly TRBD1 for D (7 bases). The germline gives CDR1 SGDLS, CDR2 YYNGEE. There are 17 residues in the CDR3. The V end was cut by 0 bases, the J end by 1 base, with 16 bases between. The CDR3 loop is CASSVGQAGTVQETQYF. The CDR3 DNA reads as TGTGCCAGCAGCGTAGGTCAGGCGGGGACAGTCCAAGAGACCCAGTACTTC.